The 6 T cell receptor beta chains below come from one sample, sequenced in a study of blood T cell repertoires in COVID-19. TCRdb's copy holds only in-frame clones and misses some; the assay was immunoSEQ multiplex PCR. Here the sample spans about 260,000 clones, over 75% being singletons. Sequenced: peripheral blood. These receptors were taken from a human donor in a cohort sampled during active COVID-19.

This clone occurred a few times. This chain links TRBV6-2 or TRBV6-3 with TRBJ1-5; D is undetermined. V dropped 4 bases and J dropped 6 bases, with 19 bases sitting between them. The germline V gene encodes CDR1 MNHEY and CDR2 SVGEGT. The CDR3 has 16 amino acids. The CDR3 region is CASSFRIYGVGQPQHF. The CDR3 region has the DNA TGTGCCAGCAGTTTCCGGATATACGGGGTGGGTCAGCCCCAGCATTTT.

The rearrangement uses TRBV7-8 and TRBJ2-7; no clear D. This CDR3 is built from 16 residues. CDR1 is SGHVS and CDR2 is FQNEAQ in the germline V gene. The V and J ends lost 0 bases and 1 base respectively, with 13 bases between them. DNA for the CDR3: TGTGCCAGCAGCTTAGCGTCGGCGGCTCAGTCCTACGAGCAGTACTTC. This encodes CASSLASAAQSYEQYF.

The chain links TRBV27 to TRBJ2-2; 9 nucleotides agree with TRBD2. J gave up 5 bases and V 5 bases, and 21 bases lay outside the gene matches. Germline assignment: CDR1 MNHEY and CDR2 SMNVEV (reference sequence). The CDR3 has 20 residues. The CDR3 DNA sequence: TGTGCCAGCAGTGTGAGGGCCGGACTAGCGATCACTTTTTATACCGGGGAGCTGTTTTTT. It codes for CASSVRAGLAITFYTGELFF.

This chain uses TRBV12-3 or TRBV12-4 with TRBJ1-2; no clear D gene. There are 13 residues in the CDR3. The V end was cut by 2 bases, the J end by 7 bases, with 11 bases between. CDR3 coding DNA: TGTGCCAGCAGTTTAAGCGGGGTAACTGGCTACACCTTC. The encoded protein is CASSLSGVTGYTF.

This clone appeared once. V gene TRBV28 combines with J gene TRBJ1-6; TRBD1 might be the D (5 bases). The V gene's germline CDR1 is MDHEN and CDR2 SYDVKM. V lost 5 bases and J lost 6, with 14 bases in between. The CDR3 runs 15 residues. The CDR3 loop reads CASSLNRIGNSPLHF. CDR3 coding DNA: TGTGCCAGCAGTCTCAACAGGATAGGTAATTCACCCCTCCACTTT.

The V and J genes are TRBV2 and TRBJ2-7; 10 nucleotides align to TRBD1. The CDR3 runs 14 residues. CDR1 is SNHLY and CDR2 is FYNNEI in the germline V gene. The V gene end was trimmed by 5 bases and the J gene end by 3 bases; junction bases not matched to a gene: 4. CDR3 DNA sequence: TGTGCCAGCAGTCCGACAGGGGGCGTCTACGAGCAGTACTTC. This sequence encodes CASSPTGGVYEQYF.